The clone carrying this T cell receptor (beta chain) has at least ten counts. Antigen specificity is unknown. In TCRdb, the 5' RACE reads were re-called with MiXCR into one record per CDR3 protein. Of some 450,000 distinct CDR3 sequences detected, 17% appear once; the ten largest clones hold over 1%. CDR1 and CDR2 from the germline V gene are LNHNV and YYDKDF (reference sequence). Deletions cut 5 bases from V and 1 base from J, with 17 bases between. This CDR3 is 16 amino acids long. This entry comes from a study of CD8 T cells in ankylosing spondylitis. Points from the study as a whole: CD8+ disease-linked clones were present at relatively low frequencies in blood. What seemed typical of ankylosing spondylitis blood was a TCR beta motif built from 7 or 8 highly homologous variants.

The sequenced sample consisted of blood, either unsorted or a sorted T cell fraction (not recorded which). The rearrangement uses TRBV15 and TRBJ1-1; tentative D call: TRBD1 (6 bases). The clonotype was recovered from a male donor with ankylosing spondylitis. The CDR3 DNA reads TGTGCCACCAGCGACAGGCCAACGTCCCAGAACACTGAAGCTTTCTTT. Translating gives CATSDRPTSQNTEAFF.